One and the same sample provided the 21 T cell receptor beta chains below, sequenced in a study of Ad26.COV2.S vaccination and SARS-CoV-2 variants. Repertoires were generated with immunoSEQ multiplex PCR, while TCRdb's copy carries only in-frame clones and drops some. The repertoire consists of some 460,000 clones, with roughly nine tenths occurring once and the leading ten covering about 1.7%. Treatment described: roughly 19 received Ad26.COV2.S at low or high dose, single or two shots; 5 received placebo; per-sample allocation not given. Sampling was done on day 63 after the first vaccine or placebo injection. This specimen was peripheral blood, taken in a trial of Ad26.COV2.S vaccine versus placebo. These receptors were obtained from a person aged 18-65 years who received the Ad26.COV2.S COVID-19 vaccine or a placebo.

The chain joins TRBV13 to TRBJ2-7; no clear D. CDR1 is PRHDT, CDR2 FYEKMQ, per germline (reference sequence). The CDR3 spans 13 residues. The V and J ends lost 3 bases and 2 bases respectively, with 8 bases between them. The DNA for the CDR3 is TGTGCCAGCAGCTTCACACACGCCTACGAGCAGTACTTC. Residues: CASSFTHAYEQYF.

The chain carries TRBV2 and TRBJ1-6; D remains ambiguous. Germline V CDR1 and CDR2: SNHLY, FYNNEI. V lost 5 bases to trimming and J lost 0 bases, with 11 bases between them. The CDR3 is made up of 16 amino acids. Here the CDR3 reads CASSIQRSSYNSPLHF. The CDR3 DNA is TGTGCCAGCAGTATCCAGCGGAGCTCCTATAATTCACCCCTCCACTTT.

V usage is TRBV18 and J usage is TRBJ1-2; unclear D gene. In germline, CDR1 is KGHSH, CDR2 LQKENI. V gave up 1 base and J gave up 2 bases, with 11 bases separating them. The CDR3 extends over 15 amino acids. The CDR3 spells CASSPQPRTNYGYTF. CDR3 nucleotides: TGTGCCAGCTCACCACAGCCACGGACCAACTATGGCTACACCTTC.

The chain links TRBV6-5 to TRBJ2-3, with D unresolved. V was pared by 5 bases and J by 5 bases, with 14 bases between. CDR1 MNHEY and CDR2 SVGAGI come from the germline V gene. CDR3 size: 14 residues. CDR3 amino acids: CASSPVARGDTQYF. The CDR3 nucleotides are TGTGCCAGCAGTCCAGTGGCCCGAGGAGATACGCAGTATTTT.

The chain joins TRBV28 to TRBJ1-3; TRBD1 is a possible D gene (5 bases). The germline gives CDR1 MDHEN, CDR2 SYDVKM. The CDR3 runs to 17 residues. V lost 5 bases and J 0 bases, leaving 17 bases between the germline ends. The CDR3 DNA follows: TGTGCCAGCAGTATGATTGGGACGCGAAACTCTGGAAACACCATATATTTT. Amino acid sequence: CASSMIGTRNSGNTIYF.

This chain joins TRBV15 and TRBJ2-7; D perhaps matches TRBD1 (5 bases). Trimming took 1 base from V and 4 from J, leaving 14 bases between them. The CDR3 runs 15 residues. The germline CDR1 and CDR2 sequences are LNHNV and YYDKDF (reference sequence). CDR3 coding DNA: TGTGCCACCAGCAGAGGAGCAGGGAATCTGTACGAGCAGTACTTC. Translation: CATSRGAGNLYEQYF.

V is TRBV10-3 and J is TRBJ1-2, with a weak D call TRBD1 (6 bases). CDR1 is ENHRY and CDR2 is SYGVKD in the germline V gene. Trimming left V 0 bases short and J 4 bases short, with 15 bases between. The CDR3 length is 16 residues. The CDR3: CAISESNPGAGYGYTF. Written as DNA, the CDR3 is TGTGCCATCAGTGAGTCGAATCCGGGGGCCGGCTATGGCTACACCTTC.

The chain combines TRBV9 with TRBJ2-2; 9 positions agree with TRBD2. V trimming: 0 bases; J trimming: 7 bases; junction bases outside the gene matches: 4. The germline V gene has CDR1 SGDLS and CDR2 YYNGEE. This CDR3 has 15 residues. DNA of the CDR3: TGTGCCAGCAGCGTAGTAGCGGGGGTGGGCGGGGAGCTGTTTTTT. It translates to CASSVVAGVGGELFF.

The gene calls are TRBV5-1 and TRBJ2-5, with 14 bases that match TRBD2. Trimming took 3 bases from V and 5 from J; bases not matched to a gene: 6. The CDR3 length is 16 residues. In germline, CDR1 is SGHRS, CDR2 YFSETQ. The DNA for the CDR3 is TGCGCCAGCAGCTCCCGGACTAGCGGGAGGACGGAGACCCAGTACTTC. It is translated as CASSSRTSGRTETQYF.

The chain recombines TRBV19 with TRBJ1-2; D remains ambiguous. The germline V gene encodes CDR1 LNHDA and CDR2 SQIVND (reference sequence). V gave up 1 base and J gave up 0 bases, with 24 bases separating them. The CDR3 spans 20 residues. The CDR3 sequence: CASSIGPLRSYEEANYGYTF. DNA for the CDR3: TGTGCCAGTAGTATAGGGCCCTTGCGGAGCTATGAAGAAGCTAACTATGGCTACACCTTC.

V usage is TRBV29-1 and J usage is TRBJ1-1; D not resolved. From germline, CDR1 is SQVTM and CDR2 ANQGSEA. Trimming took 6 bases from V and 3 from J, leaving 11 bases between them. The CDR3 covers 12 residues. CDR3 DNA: TGCAGCGTCCCGTCGACTGACACTGAAGCTTTCTTT. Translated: CSVPSTDTEAFF.

This CDR3 is CASSSLADYGYTF. CDR3 nucleotides: TGTGCCAGCAGTTCGTTAGCCGACTATGGCTACACCTTC. The rearrangement links TRBV28 to TRBJ1-2; D gene unclear. Germline V gives CDR1 MDHEN, CDR2 SYDVKM. V lost 4 bases, J lost 3 bases, and 9 bases lay in between. The CDR3 has 13 amino acids.

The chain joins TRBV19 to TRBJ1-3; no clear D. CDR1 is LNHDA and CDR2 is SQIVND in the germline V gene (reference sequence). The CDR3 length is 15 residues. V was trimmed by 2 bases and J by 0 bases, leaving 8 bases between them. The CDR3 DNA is TGTGCCAGTAGTATAAACGATAACTCTGGAAACACCATATATTTT. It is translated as CASSINDNSGNTIYF.

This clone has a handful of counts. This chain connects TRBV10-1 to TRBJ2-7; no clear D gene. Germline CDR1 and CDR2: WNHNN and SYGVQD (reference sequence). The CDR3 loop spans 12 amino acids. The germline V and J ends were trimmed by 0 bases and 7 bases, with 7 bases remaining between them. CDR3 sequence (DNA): TGCGCCAGCAGTGAGTCGCTTCGGGAGCAGTACTTC. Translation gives CASSESLREQYF.

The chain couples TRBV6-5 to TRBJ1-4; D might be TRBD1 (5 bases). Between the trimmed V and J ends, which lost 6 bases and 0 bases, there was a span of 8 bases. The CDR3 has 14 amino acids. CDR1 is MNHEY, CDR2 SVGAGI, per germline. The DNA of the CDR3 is TGTGCCAGCAGAGGGACCGCAACTAATGAAAAACTGTTTTTT. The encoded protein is CASRGTATNEKLFF.

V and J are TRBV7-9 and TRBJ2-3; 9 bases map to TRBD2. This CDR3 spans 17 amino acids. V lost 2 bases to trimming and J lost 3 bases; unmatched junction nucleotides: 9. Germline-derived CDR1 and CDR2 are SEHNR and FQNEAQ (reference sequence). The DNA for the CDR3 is TGTGCCAGCAGCTTACTGAGCGGGGGGCTCAGAACAGATACGCAGTATTTT. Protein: CASSLLSGGLRTDTQYF.

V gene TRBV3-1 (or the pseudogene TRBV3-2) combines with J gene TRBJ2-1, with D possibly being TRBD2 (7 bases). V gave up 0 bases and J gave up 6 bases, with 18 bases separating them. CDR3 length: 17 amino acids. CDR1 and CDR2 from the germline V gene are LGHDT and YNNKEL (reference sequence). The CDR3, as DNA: TGTGCCAGCAGCCAAGATCTTCAGGCGGGGGCGTTCAATGAGCAGTTCTTC. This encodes CASSQDLQAGAFNEQFF.

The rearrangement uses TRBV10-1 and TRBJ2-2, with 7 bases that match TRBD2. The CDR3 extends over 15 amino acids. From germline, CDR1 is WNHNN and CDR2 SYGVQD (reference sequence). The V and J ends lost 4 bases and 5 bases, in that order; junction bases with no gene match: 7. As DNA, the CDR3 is TGCGCCAGCAGTGCGGTAGCGGGTAGGACCGGGGAGCTGTTTTTT. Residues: CASSAVAGRTGELFF.

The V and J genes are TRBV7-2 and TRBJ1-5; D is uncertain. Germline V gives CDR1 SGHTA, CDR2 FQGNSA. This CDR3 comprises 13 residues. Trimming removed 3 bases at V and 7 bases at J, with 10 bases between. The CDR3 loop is CASSFSLTQPQHF. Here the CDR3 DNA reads TGTGCCAGCAGCTTTTCTCTTACCCAGCCCCAGCATTTT.

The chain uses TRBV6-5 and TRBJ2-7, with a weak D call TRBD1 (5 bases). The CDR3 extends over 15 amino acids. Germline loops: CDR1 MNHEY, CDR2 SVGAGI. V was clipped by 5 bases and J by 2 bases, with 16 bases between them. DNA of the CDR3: TGTGCCAGCAGTCCCGACAGCGTATTACCCTACGAGCAGTACTTC. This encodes CASSPDSVLPYEQYF.

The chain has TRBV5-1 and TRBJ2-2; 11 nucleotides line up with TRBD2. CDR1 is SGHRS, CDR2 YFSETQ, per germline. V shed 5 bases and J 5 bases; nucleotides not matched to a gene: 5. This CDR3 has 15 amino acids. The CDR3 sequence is CASRLAGGPTGELFF. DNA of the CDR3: TGCGCCAGCAGATTAGCGGGAGGGCCGACCGGGGAGCTGTTTTTT.